The present entry profiles one T cell receptor beta chain with its context. The antigen remains undetermined. The study ran its PCR with 60 Vbeta and 13 Jbeta primers. Authors' data handling: Approximately 9.9 million shared chains were among the roughly 80 million unique TCR beta chains that a later analysis counted. Measured with immunoSEQ multiplex PCR; TCRdb has only the in-frame clones, and not every one. V, J and clone size are taken as reported in that table, and D and trimming were inferred from the DNA itself. The profile covers more than 95,000 clones, with approximately 81% appearing a single time and approximately 4% taken by the ten largest. These data originate in a study of cytomegalovirus exposure and HLA in healthy donors. Across the whole study: Earlier findings included about 120 million unique TCR beta sequences obtained from 150 million to 200 million T cells. The study, taken as a whole, reports: Most observed TCR sequences were rare, whereas some public TCRs were detected in many donors.

Trimming removed 2 bases at V and 4 bases at J, with 20 bases between. The CDR3 is 17 amino acids. CDR1 SGHTA and CDR2 FQGNSA come from the germline V gene. The sequencing sample was made of PBMCs. This chain connects TRBV7-2 to TRBJ1-1; D unresolved. This TCR derives from a man aged 18 to 29 in good health and CMV-seropositive. DNA for the CDR3: TGTGCCAGCAGCTTATTTGTTTATTCTGGAGGGCGCACTGAAGCTTTCTTT. Translating gives CASSLFVYSGGRTEAFF.